This TCR beta chain was profiled in a study of blood T cell repertoires in COVID-19. Study in general: Sites across the United States, Italy and Spain contributed samples from acute and convalescent COVID-19. The cDNA or gDNA used as material had been derived from T cells, B-cell-depleted T cells, or PBMCs.

Per the germline V gene, CDR1 is MNHEY and CDR2 is SMNVEV (reference sequence). Trimming left V 7 bases short and J 1 base short, with 10 bases between. The CDR3 is 14 residues long. Authors' analysis steps: It was from reference gene primer amplification that nucleated cell counts were estimated. Here immunoSEQ multiplex PCR was the method, and the copy in TCRdb shows in-frame clones only, minus some. That table is the source of V, J and clone size, and D and trimming were worked out from the DNA. The data hold over 130,000 clones, with roughly 85% observed a single time. The sample consisted of peripheral blood. The genes are TRBV27 and TRBJ2-2; perhaps TRBD2 as D (6 bases). The clonotype was recovered from a man in his 70s with acute or convalescent COVID-19. CDR3 bases: TGTGCCAGCATCCTTAGCGGGAACACCGGGGAGCTGTTTTTT. Its translation is CASILSGNTGELFF.